This T cell receptor beta chain was sequenced during a study of blood T cell repertoires in COVID-19. As for the study in general: Samples came from the United States, Italy and Spain, spanning acute and convalescent COVID-19. Nucleic acid was either cDNA or gDNA, and it came from T cells, B-cell-depleted T cells, or PBMCs.

Patients of the Seattle cohort, enrolled during active infection, were followed longitudinally. Remarks on this clone: This sample includes further DNA sequences coding for the same CDR3.

How the authors handled the data: Amplification of reference gene primers was used by the study to estimate nucleated cell counts. Repertoires were generated with immunoSEQ multiplex PCR, while TCRdb's copy carries only in-frame clones and drops some. That table gives V, J and clone size, and the DNA gave D and trimming. Here the sample spans approximately 110,000 clones, 75% to 90% being singletons. Input material: peripheral blood. The origin of this receptor is a woman aged 55-70 years with COVID-19, enrolled during active disease.

CDR3 DNA: TGTGCCAGCAGTTTTGGACAGGGTACTGAAGCTTTCTTT. Protein: CASSFGQGTEAFF. The V call is TRBV12-3 or TRBV12-4, the J call TRBJ1-1, with 8 bases lining up with TRBD1. The junction had 2 bases not matched to a gene; V was cut back by 3 bases and J by 5 bases. The length of the CDR3 is 13 residues.